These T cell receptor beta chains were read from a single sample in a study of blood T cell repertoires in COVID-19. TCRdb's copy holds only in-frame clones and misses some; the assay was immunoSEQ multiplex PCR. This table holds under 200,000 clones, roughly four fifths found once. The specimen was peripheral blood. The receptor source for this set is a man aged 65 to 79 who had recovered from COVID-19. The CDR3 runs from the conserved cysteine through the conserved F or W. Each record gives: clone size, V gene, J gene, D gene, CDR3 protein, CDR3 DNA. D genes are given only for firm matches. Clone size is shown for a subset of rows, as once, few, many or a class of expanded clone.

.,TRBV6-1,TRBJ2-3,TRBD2,CASSEVLAGATDTQYF,TGTGCCAGCAGTGAAGTACTAGCGGGAGCCACAGATACGCAGTATTTT
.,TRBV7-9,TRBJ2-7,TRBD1,CASSLGTGPTYEQYF,TGTGCCAGCAGCTTAGGGACAGGGCCAACCTACGAGCAGTACTTC
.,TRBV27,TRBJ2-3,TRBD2,CASSSLRTSGSTDTQYF,TGTGCCAGCAGTTCACTCCGGACTAGCGGGAGCACAGATACGCAGTATTTT
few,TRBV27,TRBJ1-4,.,CASSFSRANEKLFF,TGTGCCAGCAGTTTTAGTCGAGCTAATGAAAAACTGTTTTTT
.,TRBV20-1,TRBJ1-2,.,CSARDISGYTF,TGCAGTGCTAGAGATATCTCTGGCTACACCTTC
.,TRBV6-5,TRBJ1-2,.,CASSPQARSGYGYTF,TGTGCCAGCAGCCCCCAAGCCAGGTCGGGATATGGCTACACCTTC
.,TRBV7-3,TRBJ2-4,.,CASSPGLAGSIQYF,TGTGCCAGCAGCCCAGGACTCGCCGGATCCATTCAGTACTTC
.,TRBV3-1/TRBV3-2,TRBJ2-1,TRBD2,CASSQDRMVAGGPVYNEQFF,TGTGCCAGCAGCCAAGATCGGATGGTAGCGGGAGGGCCCGTCTACAATGAGCAGTTCTTC
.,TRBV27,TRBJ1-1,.,CASSFLTGGTEAFF,TGTGCCAGCAGTTTTCTGACCGGGGGAACTGAAGCTTTCTTT
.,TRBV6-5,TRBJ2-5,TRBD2,CASRFSGRETQYF,TGTGCCAGCAGATTTAGCGGGAGGGAGACCCAGTACTTC
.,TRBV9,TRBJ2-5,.,CASSVSLAGTETQYF,TGTGCCAGCAGCGTATCCCTGGCGGGAACAGAGACCCAGTACTTC
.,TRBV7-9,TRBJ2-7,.,CASSLRDEQYF,TGTGCCAGCAGCTTGAGGGACGAGCAGTACTTC
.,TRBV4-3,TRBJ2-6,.,CASSHEAGTGANVLTF,TGCGCCAGCAGCCACGAGGCCGGGACTGGGGCCAACGTCCTGACTTTC
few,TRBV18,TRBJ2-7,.,CASSPSTGYEQYF,TGTGCCAGCTCACCATCGACAGGCTACGAGCAGTACTTC
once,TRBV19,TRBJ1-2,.,CASSSWIEGEDGYTF,TGTGCCAGTAGTTCCTGGATTGAGGGCGAAGATGGCTACACCTTC
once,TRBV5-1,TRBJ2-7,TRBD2,CASSQTSGTAQYF,TGCGCCAGCAGCCAGACTAGCGGGACTGCGCAGTACTTC
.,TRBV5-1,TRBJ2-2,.,CASSLQGNPGELFF,TGCGCCAGCAGCCTACAGGGTAACCCCGGGGAGCTGTTTTTT
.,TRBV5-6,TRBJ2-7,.,CASSSAAPSARGQYF,TGTGCCAGCAGTTCTGCCGCGCCTAGCGCCCGAGGGCAGTACTTC
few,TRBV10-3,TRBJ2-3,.,CAIRGAAGDTQYF,TGTGCCATCAGGGGTGCAGCGGGAGATACGCAGTATTTT
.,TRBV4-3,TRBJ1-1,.,CASSQAGRANTEAFF,TGCGCCAGCAGCCAGGCGGGGAGGGCAAACACTGAAGCTTTCTTT
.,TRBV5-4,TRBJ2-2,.,CASSLPSANTGELFF,TGTGCCAGCAGCTTGCCTAGCGCGAACACCGGGGAGCTGTTTTTT
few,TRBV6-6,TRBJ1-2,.,CASTDGPGYGYTF,TGTGCCAGCACCGACGGGCCGGGGTATGGCTACACCTTC
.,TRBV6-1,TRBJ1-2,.,CASSEALVIEYGYTF,TGTGCCAGCAGTGAAGCTCTTGTAATTGAGTATGGCTACACCTTC
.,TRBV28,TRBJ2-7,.,CASTPSWGDEQYF,TGTGCCAGCACTCCGTCTTGGGGGGACGAGCAGTACTTC
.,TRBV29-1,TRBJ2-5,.,CSGGLGLWQSQETQYF,TGCAGCGGAGGGTTGGGTTTGTGGCAGTCTCAAGAGACCCAGTACTTC
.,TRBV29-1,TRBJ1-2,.,CSVDGGNYGYTF,TGCAGCGTGGACGGAGGCAACTATGGCTACACCTTC
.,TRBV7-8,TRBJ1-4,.,CASSFRETNEKLFF,TGTGCCAGCAGCTTTCGAGAGACTAATGAAAAACTGTTTTTT
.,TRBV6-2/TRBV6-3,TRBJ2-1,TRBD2,CASSTQSGLAGVWEQFF,TGTGCCAGCAGTACCCAATCCGGACTAGCGGGAGTTTGGGAGCAGTTCTTC
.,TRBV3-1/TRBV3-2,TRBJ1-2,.,CASSQASYGYTF,TGTGCCAGCAGCCAAGCATCCTATGGCTACACCTTC
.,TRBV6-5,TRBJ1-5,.,CASAGDTGGNQPQHF,TGTGCCAGCGCGGGGGACACCGGGGGCAATCAGCCCCAGCATTTT
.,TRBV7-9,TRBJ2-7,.,CASSSLTVSYEQYF,TGTGCCAGCAGCTCCCTGACAGTTTCCTACGAGCAGTACTTC
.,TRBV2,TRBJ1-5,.,CASSVDRDGGHF,TGTGCCAGCAGTGTCGACCGGGACGGGGGACATTTT
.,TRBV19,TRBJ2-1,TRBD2,CASSISGSGNEQFF,TGTGCCAGTAGTATTAGCGGGAGTGGCAATGAGCAGTTCTTC
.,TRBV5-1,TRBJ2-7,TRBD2,CASSFSGRAPLEQYF,TGCGCCAGCAGCTTTAGCGGGAGGGCCCCGTTGGAGCAGTACTTC
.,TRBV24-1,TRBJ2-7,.,CATSDFMPGNYEQYF,TGTGCCACCAGTGATTTTATGCCGGGAAACTACGAGCAGTACTTC
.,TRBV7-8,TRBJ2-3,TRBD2,CASSPGLAGETSTDTQYF,TGTGCCAGCAGCCCAGGACTAGCGGGCGAAACTAGCACAGATACGCAGTATTTT
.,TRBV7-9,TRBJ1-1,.,CASSHRVAGRTEAFF,TGTGCCAGCAGCCATCGGGTGGCAGGGAGGACTGAAGCTTTCTTT
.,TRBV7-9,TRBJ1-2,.,CATTGGANYGYTF,TGTGCCACGACGGGGGGCGCTAACTATGGCTACACCTTC
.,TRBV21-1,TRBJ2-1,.,CASSKPLAHSYNEQFF,TGTGCCAGCAGCAAACCACTAGCTCACTCCTACAATGAGCAGTTCTTC
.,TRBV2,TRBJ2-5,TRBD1,CASSVKGQRETQYF,TGTGCCAGCAGTGTTAAGGGACAGCGGGAGACCCAGTACTTC
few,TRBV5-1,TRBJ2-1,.,CASSTTGSSYNEQFF,TGCGCCAGCAGCACAACAGGGAGCTCCTACAATGAGCAGTTCTTC
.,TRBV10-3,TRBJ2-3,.,CAIRGNPGLLDTQYF,TGTGCCATCAGGGGTAATCCGGGACTCCTGGATACGCAGTATTTT
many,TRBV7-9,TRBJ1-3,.,CASSFYDSLSGNTIYF,TGTGCCAGCAGCTTTTATGACAGCCTCTCTGGAAACACCATATATTTT